The 13 T cell receptor beta chains given below trace back to one sample, sequenced in a study of T cell changes during pregnancy in multiple sclerosis. TCRdb's table, derived via immunoSEQ multiplex PCR, lists solely in-frame clones and lacks some. The sample has 70,000 to 75,000 clones, approximately 92% seen once. The sample in question was peripheral blood, obtained before pregnancy. The receptors were gathered from a female donor with multiple sclerosis, enrolled in a pregnancy study.

V is TRBV7-2 and J is TRBJ2-1, with a tentative D call TRBD2 (5 bases). Germline V gene lookup returns CDR1 SGHTA and CDR2 FQGNSA. Trimming took off 4 bases at V and 4 bases at J, with 8 bases between the two ends. CDR3 size: 13 residues. The CDR3 loop reads CASSSQRYNEQFF. For the CDR3, the DNA is TGTGCCAGCAGCTCCCAGCGGTACAATGAGCAGTTCTTC.

The CDR3 DNA sequence: TGTGCCAGCAAGCCGGGACTAGGAAGTGAGCAGTTCTTC. Translation gives CASKPGLGSEQFF. The V and J genes are TRBV19 and TRBJ2-1; TRBD2 aligns across 8 bases. Germline CDR1 is LNHDA and CDR2 is SQIVND (reference sequence). The CDR3 has 13 residues. The J segment lost 9 bases and the V segment lost 9 bases, leaving 10 bases of the junction unmatched.

This clone has just a few counts. This chain connects TRBV5-8 to TRBJ2-1; D gene ambiguous. The germline V gene has CDR1 SGHTS and CDR2 YDEGEE. Trimming left V 3 bases short and J 0 bases short, with 10 bases between. This CDR3 has 15 amino acids. This CDR3 is CASSSGPSSYNEQFF. For the CDR3, the DNA is TGTGCCAGCAGCTCCGGCCCTAGCTCCTACAATGAGCAGTTCTTC.

The rearrangement joins TRBV7-2 to TRBJ2-7; D gene unclear. Between the trimmed V and J ends, which lost 1 base and 1 base, there was a span of 11 bases. CDR3 size: 15 residues. Germline loops: CDR1 SGHTA, CDR2 FQGNSA. CDR3 loop: CASSLEPGRSYEQYF. The CDR3 nucleotides are TGTGCCAGCAGCTTAGAACCCGGTCGGTCCTACGAGCAGTACTTC.

The chain couples TRBV7-9 to TRBJ1-2, with 7 bases aligning to TRBD1. After removal of 5 bases from V and 4 bases from J, the junction contained 10 bases not matched to a gene. CDR3 length equals 15 residues. CDR1 SEHNR and CDR2 FQNEAQ come from the germline V gene (reference sequence). As DNA, the CDR3 is TGTGCCAGCAGCAGAGAACAGGGGACCTTCTATGGCTACACCTTC. Protein product: CASSREQGTFYGYTF. The full variable domain, completed using reference TRBV7-9 and TRBJ1-2, is DTGVSQNPRHKITKRGQNVTFRCDPISEHNRLYWYRQTLGQGPEFLTYFQNEAQLEKSRLLSDRFSAERPKGSFSTLEIQRTEQGDSAMYLCASSREQGTFYGYTFGSGTRLTVV.

CDR3 DNA sequence: TGTGCCAGCAGCGTAGAGGCAGGGGCGGATGAAAAACTGTTTTTT. It yields the protein CASSVEAGADEKLFF. This chain connects TRBV9 to TRBJ1-4, with a possible D match to TRBD1 (6 bases). Deletions cut 0 bases from V and 6 bases from J, with 12 bases between. The CDR3 is 15 amino acids. Germline values: CDR1 SGDLS, CDR2 YYNGEE.

The chain carries TRBV18 and TRBJ1-4; 10 positions agree with TRBD1. CDR1 and CDR2 (germline): KGHSH, LQKENI. V gave up 5 bases and J gave up 6 bases; unmatched junction bases: 6. CDR3 length: 15 amino acids. DNA of the CDR3: TGTGCCAGCTCATTTTCCGGGACAGGGGATGAAAAACTGTTTTTT. Translated: CASSFSGTGDEKLFF.

The V gene is TRBV5-4, the J gene TRBJ1-2; 8 nucleotides line up with TRBD1. Germline V gene sequence: CDR1 SGHNT, CDR2 YYREEE (reference sequence). Trimming took 4 bases from V and 6 from J; bases not matched to a gene: 14. CDR3 length: 16 amino acids. CDR3 sequence reads: CASSPGQGLRGNGYTF. DNA for the CDR3: TGTGCCAGCAGCCCAGGACAGGGCTTGAGGGGGAATGGCTACACCTTC.

CDR3 DNA: TGTGCCAGCACCCGAGGCGAGGGCACGAACGAGCAGTACTTC. It is translated as CASTRGEGTNEQYF. This chain joins TRBV25-1 and TRBJ2-7; possibly TRBD2 for D (5 bases). The V end was cut by 7 bases, the J end by 5 bases, with 18 bases between. The CDR3 sequence is 14 residues long. Germline assignment: CDR1 MGHDK and CDR2 SYGVNS.

This chain joins TRBV6-1 and TRBJ1-1, with D perhaps matching TRBD1 (6 bases). With 7 bases removed from V and 2 bases from J, the gap between germline ends came to 14 bases. The CDR3 sequence is 14 residues long. Germline V gives CDR1 MNHNS, CDR2 SASEGT. CDR3 DNA sequence: TGTGCCAGCACCCAAGGGGGACCTAACACTGAAGCTTTCTTT. Translating gives CASTQGGPNTEAFF.

The V and J genes are TRBV21-1 and TRBJ2-7; TRBD1, the table's D call, was not compared with the DNA. TRBV21-1 is an annotated pseudogene. CDR3 size: 15 residues. The CDR3 coding sequence is TGTGCCAGCAGCAAAGCATCCGGGACAGTCTACGAGCAGTACTTC. Its protein product is CASSKASGTVYEQYF.

V usage is TRBV6-1 and J usage is TRBJ2-6; perhaps TRBD1 as D (5 bases). V lost 2 bases, J lost 0 bases, and 5 bases lay in between. The V gene's germline CDR1 is MNHNS and CDR2 SASEGT. CDR3 length equals 15 residues. CDR3 sequence reads: CASSEQGSGANVLTF. The CDR3 nucleotides read TGTGCCAGCAGTGAACAGGGCTCTGGGGCCAACGTCCTGACTTTC.

This rearrangement joins TRBV19 to TRBJ2-7; D may be TRBD2 (5 bases). V shed 4 bases and J shed 5 bases, with 9 bases lying between them. Germline V gives CDR1 LNHDA, CDR2 SQIVND (reference sequence). This CDR3 is 12 amino acids long. The CDR3 spells CASSRTRDEQYF. CDR3 DNA: TGTGCCAGTAGTAGGACTCGCGACGAGCAGTACTTC. Using reference TRBV19 and TRBJ2-7 for the parts outside the CDR3, the full variable domain is DGGITQSPKYLFRKEGQNVTLSCEQNLNHDAMYWYRQDPGQGLRLIYYSQIVNDFQKGDIAEGYSVSREKKESFPLTVTSAQKNPTAFYLCASSRTRDEQYFGPGTRLTVT.